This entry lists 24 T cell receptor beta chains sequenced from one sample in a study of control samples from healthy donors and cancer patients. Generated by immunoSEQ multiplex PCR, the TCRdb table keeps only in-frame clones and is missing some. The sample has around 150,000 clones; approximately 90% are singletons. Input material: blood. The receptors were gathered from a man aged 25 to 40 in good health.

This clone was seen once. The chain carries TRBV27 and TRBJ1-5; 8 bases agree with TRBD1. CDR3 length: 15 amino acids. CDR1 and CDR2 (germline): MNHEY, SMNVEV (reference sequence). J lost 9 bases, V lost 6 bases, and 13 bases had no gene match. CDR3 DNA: TGTGCCAGCAGCCAAAATACAGGGGGAAGCGGGCCCCAGCATTTT. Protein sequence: CASSQNTGGSGPQHF.

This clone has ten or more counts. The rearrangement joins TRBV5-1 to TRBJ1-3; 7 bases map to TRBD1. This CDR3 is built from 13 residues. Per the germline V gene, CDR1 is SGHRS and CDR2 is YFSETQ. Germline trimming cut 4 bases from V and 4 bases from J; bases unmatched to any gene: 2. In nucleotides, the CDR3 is TGCGCCAGCAGCGAGGGGGCCGGAAACACCATATATTTT. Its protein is CASSEGAGNTIYF.

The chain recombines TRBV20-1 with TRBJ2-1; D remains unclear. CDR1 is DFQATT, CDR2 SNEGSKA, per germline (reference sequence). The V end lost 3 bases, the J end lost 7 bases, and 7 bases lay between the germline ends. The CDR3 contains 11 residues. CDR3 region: CSASEVNEQFF. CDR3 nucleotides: TGCAGTGCTAGCGAGGTTAATGAGCAGTTCTTC.

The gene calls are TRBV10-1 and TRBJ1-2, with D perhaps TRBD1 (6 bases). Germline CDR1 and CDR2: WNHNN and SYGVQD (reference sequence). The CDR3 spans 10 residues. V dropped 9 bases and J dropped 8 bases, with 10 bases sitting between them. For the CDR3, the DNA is TGCGCCAGACTAGGGGGGGGCTACACCTTC. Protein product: CARLGGGYTF.

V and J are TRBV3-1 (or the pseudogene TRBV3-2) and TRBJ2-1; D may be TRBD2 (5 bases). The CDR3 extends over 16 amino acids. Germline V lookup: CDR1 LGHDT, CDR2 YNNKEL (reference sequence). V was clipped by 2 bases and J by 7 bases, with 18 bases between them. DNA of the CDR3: TGTGCCAGCAGCCAAAGGTTTGGAAGTGGGAGAAATGAGCAGTTCTTC. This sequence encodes CASSQRFGSGRNEQFF.

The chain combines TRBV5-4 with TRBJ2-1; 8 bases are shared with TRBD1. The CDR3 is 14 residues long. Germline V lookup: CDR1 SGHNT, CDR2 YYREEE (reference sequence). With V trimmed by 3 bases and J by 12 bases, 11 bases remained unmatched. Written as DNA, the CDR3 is TGTGCCAGCAGCTCACCTACCCCGGGACAGGTGCAGTTCTTC. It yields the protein CASSSPTPGQVQFF.

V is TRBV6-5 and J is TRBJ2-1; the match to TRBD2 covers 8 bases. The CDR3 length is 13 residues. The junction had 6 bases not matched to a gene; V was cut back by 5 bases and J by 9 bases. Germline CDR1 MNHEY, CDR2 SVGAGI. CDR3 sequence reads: CASSTGTRSEQFF. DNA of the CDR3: TGTGCCAGCAGTACCGGGACTAGATCTGAGCAGTTCTTC.

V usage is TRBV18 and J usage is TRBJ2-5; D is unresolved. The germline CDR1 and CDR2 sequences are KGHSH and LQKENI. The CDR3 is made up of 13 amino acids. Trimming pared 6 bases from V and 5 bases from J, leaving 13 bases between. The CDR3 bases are TGTGCCAGCTCTGACCCCCGAATTGAGACCCAGTACTTC. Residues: CASSDPRIETQYF.

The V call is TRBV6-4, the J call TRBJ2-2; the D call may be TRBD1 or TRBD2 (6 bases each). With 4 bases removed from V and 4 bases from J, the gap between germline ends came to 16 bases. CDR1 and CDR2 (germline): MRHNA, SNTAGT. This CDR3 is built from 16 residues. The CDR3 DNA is TGTGCCAGCAGTGCCGTGGGGGGACAAGGCACCGGGGAGCTGTTTTTT. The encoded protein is CASSAVGGQGTGELFF.

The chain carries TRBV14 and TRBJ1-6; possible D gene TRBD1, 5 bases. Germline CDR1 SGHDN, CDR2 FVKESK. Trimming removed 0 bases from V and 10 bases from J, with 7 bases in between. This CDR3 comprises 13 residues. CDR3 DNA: TGTGCCAGCAGCCAAGAGAGGGGCTCACCCCTCCACTTT. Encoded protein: CASSQERGSPLHF.

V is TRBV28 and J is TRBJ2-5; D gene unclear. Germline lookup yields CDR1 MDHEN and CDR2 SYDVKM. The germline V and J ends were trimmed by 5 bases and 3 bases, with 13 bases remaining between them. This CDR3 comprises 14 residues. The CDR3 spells CASSTWVAKETQYF. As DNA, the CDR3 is TGTGCCAGCAGTACGTGGGTTGCCAAAGAGACCCAGTACTTC.

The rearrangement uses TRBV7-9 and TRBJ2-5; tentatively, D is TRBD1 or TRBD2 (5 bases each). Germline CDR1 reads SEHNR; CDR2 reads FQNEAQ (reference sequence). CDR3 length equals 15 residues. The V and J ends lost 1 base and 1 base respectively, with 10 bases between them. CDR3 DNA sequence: TGTGCCAGCAGCTTAGGGGGGATACTCCAAGAGACCCAGTACTTC. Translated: CASSLGGILQETQYF.

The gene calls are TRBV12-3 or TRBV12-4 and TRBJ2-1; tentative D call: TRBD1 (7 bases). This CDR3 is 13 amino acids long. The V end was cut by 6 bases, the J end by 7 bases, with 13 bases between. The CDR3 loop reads CASSRDSGNEQFF. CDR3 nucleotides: TGTGCCAGCAGCCGGGACAGCGGGAATGAGCAGTTCTTC.

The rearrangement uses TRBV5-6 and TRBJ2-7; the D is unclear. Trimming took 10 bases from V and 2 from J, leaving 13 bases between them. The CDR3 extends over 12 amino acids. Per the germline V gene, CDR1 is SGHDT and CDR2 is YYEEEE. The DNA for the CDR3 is TGTGCCTCCGGGCAGGAAACCTACGAGCAGTACTTC. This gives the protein CASGQETYEQYF.

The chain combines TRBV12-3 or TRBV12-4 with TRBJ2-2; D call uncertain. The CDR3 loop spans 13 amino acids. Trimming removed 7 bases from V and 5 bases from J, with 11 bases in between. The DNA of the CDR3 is TGTGCCAGCAATTTTCAAGGAACCGGGGAGCTGTTTTTT. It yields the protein CASNFQGTGELFF.

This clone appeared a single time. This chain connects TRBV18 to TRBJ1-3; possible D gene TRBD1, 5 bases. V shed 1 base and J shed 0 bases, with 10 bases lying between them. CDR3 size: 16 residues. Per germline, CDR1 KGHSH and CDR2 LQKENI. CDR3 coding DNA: TGTGCCAGCTCACCACTCTCCGGGGGCTCTGGAAACACCATATATTTT. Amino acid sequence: CASSPLSGGSGNTIYF. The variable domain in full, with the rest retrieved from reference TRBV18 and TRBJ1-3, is NAGVMQNPRHLVRRRGQEARLRCSPMKGHSHVYWYRQLPEEGLKFMVYLQKENIIDESGMPKERFSAEFPKEGPSILRIQQVVRGDSAAYFCASSPLSGGSGNTIYFGEGSWLTVV.

The CDR3 DNA follows: TGTGCCACCAGCAGAAGGACAGGGGTCAAAACAGATACGCAGTATTTT. Encoded protein: CATSRRTGVKTDTQYF. The gene calls are TRBV15 and TRBJ2-3; TRBD1 matches 9 bases. The CDR3 covers 16 residues. V dropped 2 bases and J dropped 3; count of bases not matched to a gene: 6. Germline V gene data show CDR1 as LNHNV and CDR2 as YYDKDF (reference sequence).

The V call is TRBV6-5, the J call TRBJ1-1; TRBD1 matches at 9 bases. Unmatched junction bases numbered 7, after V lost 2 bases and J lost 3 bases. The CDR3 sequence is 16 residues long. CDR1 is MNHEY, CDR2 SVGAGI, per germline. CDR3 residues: CASSYLPGQGHTEAFF. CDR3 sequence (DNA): TGTGCCAGCAGTTACCTACCGGGACAGGGCCACACTGAAGCTTTCTTT.

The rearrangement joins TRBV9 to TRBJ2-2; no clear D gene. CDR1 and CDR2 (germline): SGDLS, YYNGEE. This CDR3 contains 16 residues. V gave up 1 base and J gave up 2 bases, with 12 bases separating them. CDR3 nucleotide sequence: TGTGCCAGCAGCGTATGGGCAGATCCAAACACCGGGGAGCTGTTTTTT. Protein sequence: CASSVWADPNTGELFF. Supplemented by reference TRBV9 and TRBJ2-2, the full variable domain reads DSGVTQTPKHLITATGQRVTLRCSPRSGDLSVYWYQQSLDQGLQFLIQYYNGEERAKGNILERFSAQQFPDLHSELNLSSLELGDSALYFCASSVWADPNTGELFFGEGSRLTVL.

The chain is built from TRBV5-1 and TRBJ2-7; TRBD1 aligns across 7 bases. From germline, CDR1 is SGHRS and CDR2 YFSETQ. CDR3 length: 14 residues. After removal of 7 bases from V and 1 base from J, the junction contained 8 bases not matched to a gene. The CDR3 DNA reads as TGCGCCAGCGCTGACAGGGTAGGGTCCTACGAGCAGTACTTC. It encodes CASADRVGSYEQYF.

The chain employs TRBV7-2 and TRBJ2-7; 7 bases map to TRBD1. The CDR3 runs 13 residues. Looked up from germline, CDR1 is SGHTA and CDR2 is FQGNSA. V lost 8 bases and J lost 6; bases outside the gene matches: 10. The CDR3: CASSHLTGPEQYF. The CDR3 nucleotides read TGTGCCAGCTCTCATCTGACAGGGCCCGAGCAGTACTTC.

The DNA for the CDR3 is TGTGCCAGTAGTAAGATCGCGGGAGTTTGGTATGAGCAGTTCTTC. Translating it yields CASSKIAGVWYEQFF. This chain links TRBV19 with TRBJ2-1; 7 bases align to TRBD2. The CDR3 covers 15 residues. Germline trimming cut 4 bases from V and 8 bases from J; bases unmatched to any gene: 11. Germline loops: CDR1 LNHDA, CDR2 SQIVND (reference sequence).

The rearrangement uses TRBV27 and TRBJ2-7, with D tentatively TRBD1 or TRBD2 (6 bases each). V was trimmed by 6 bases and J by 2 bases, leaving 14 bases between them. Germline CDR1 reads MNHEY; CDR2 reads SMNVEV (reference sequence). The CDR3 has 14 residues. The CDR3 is CASRKGGATYEQYF. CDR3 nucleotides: TGTGCCAGCAGAAAGGGGGGCGCAACCTACGAGCAGTACTTC.

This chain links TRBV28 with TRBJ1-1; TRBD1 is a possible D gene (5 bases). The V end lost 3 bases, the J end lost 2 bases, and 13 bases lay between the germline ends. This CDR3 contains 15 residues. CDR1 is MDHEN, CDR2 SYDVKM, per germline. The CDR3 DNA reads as TGTGCCAGCAGTTTGTATGGGGGGGGAAACACTGAAGCTTTCTTT. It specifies CASSLYGGGNTEAFF. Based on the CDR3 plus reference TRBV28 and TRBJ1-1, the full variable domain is DVKVTQSSRYLVKRTGEKVFLECVQDMDHENMFWYRQDPGLGLRLIYFSYDVKMKEKGDIPEGYSVSREKKERFSLILESASTNQTSMYLCASSLYGGGNTEAFFGQGTRLTVV.